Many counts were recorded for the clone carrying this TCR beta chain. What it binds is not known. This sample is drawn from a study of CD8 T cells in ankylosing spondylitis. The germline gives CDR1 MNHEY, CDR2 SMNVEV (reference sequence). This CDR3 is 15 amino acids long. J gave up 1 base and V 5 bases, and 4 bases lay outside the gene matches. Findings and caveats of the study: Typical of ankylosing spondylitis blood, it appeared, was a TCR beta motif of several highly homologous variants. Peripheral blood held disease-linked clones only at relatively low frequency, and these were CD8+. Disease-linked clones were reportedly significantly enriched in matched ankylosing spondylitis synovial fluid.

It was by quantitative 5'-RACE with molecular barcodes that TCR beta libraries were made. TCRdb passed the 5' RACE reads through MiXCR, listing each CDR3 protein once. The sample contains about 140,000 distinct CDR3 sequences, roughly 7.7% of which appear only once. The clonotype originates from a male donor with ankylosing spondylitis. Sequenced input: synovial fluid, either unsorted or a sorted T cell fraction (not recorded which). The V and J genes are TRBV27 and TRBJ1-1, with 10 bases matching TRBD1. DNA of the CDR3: TGTGCCAGCAGTCCTCGGACAGGGGGGAACACTGAAGCTTTCTTT. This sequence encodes CASSPRTGGNTEAFF.